Listed below are T cell receptor beta chains from one sample, sequenced in a study of T cells expressing NK-cell markers. Reanalyzing the 5' RACE reads, TCRdb keeps one entry per CDR3 protein, without DNA. The listing contains over 250,000 distinct CDR3 sequences. The sequencing input was blood T cells: a sorted CD56 or NKG2C T cell subset, CD4+ or CD8+ T cells, or bulk PBMC T cells (not recorded which). All receptors come from a woman between 18 and 70 years old in good health. Each CDR3 is given with its conserved first and last residue. Fields, in order: J gene, V gene, CDR3 protein.

TRBJ2-1 TRBV6-1 CASSPYGSENEQFF
TRBJ1-1 TRBV11-2 CASSFQDRLNTEAFF
TRBJ1-2 TRBV7-2 CASSLDPGANYGYTF
TRBJ1-4 TRBV20-1 CSAPKWGGSNEKLFF
TRBJ1-1 TRBV6-5 CASSLNPPTEAFF
TRBJ2-1 TRBV20-1 CSARVDRKNLYNEQFF
TRBJ2-5 TRBV20-1 CSGWRGGQETQYF
TRBJ1-2 TRBV9 CASSPRLESSGYTF
TRBJ2-3 TRBV14 CASSQDERPSTDTQYF
TRBJ1-5 TRBV7-2 CASSLAGGPQHF
TRBJ2-1 TRBV12-3/TRBV12-4 CASEQGNWSYNEQFF
TRBJ2-5 TRBV20-1 CSARGPLAGGRETQYF
TRBJ2-7 TRBV7-8 CASSFYPTGRSGYEQYF
TRBJ1-4 TRBV25-1 CASSETGGNEKLFF
TRBJ2-1 TRBV7-8 CASSPPGLQDNEQFF
TRBJ2-1 TRBV7-2 CASSLARRRYNEQFF
TRBJ1-5 TRBV5-5 CASSLDRADSNQPQHF
TRBJ2-7 TRBV24-1 CATSDPVAGLYEQYF
TRBJ2-2 TRBV5-1 CASSLSPTGNTGELFF
TRBJ2-1 TRBV30 CAWNIRGGAYNEQFF
TRBJ2-2 TRBV20-1 CSARDIGFRAVGSAGELFF
TRBJ2-5 TRBV20-1 CSASFGSGKETQYF
TRBJ2-2 TRBV7-2 CASSSLAGGLTGELFF
TRBJ1-1 TRBV19 CASSLPVRGPIF
TRBJ2-3 TRBV30 CAWSVTGTSGFPDTQYF
TRBJ2-7 TRBV29-1 CSVEDKTYEQYF
TRBJ1-5 TRBV5-5 CASSLGPGGNQPQHF
TRBJ1-4 TRBV7-2 CASSLGGTVRLFF
TRBJ1-5 TRBV5-5 CASSLGTSNQPQHF
TRBJ1-5 TRBV6-1 CASSEGTVGFNQPQHF
TRBJ2-5 TRBV20-1 CSAHRTETQYF
TRBJ2-1 TRBV7-2 CASSSRTWNNEQFF
TRBJ1-1 TRBV7-2 CASSLSSHTEAFF
TRBJ1-1 TRBV18 CASSLNREATEAFF
TRBJ1-1 TRBV29-1 CSVVRPANTEAFF
TRBJ2-1 TRBV7-2 CASSLGGTTLNEQFF
TRBJ1-1 TRBV27 CASRNPLPQNTEAFF
TRBJ2-1 TRBV9 CASSRTTGGDSYNEQFF
TRBJ1-5 TRBV7-2 CASSLMGEGAKPQHF
TRBJ2-4 TRBV2 CASSEEGHKNIQYF
TRBJ1-2 TRBV27 CASRGSDYGYTF
TRBJ2-6 TRBV7-2 CASSLVVGSGANVLTF
TRBJ1-1 TRBV25-1 CASSEWGTNTEAFF
TRBJ2-1 TRBV7-2 CASSPQDLVTYNEQFF
TRBJ2-3 TRBV7-9 CASSSKQLRDTTDTQYF
TRBJ1-6 TRBV11-2 CASSSNRANNSPLHF
TRBJ2-4 TRBV29-1 CSGRGTSIAKNIQYF
TRBJ2-1 TRBV20-1 CSARARGGSSYNEQFF
TRBJ2-5 TRBV11-2 CASSRRIQETQYF
TRBJ1-5 TRBV6-4 CASSPVRGGNQPQHF
TRBJ2-3 TRBV7-9 CASSLTPGTGNTDTQYF
TRBJ2-3 TRBV20-1 CSARQTGRTDTQYF
TRBJ1-1 TRBV5-1 CATKIAGANTEAFF
TRBJ2-7 TRBV6-5 CATRRRDYEQYF